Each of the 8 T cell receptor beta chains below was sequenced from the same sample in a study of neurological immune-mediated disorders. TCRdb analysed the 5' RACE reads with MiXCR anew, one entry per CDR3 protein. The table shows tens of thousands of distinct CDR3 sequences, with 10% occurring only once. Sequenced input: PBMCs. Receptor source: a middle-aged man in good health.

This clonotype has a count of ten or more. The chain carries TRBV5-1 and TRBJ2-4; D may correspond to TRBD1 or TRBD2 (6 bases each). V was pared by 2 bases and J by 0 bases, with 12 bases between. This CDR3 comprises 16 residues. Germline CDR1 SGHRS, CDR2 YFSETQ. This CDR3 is CASSFIGGPAKNIQYF. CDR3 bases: TGCGCCAGCAGCTTTATCGGGGGCCCAGCCAAAAACATTCAGTACTTC.

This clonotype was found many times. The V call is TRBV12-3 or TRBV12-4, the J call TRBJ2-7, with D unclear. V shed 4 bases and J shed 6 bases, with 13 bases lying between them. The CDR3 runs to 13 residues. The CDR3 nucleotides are TGTGCCAGCAGTTCTGTCAAAGGCGGCGAGCAGTACTTC. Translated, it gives CASSSVKGGEQYF.

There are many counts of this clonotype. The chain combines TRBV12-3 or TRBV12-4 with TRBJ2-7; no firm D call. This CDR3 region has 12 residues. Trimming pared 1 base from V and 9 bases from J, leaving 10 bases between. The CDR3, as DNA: TGTGCCAGCAGTTTAGAAATCGGCGGGCAGTACTTC. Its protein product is CASSLEIGGQYF.

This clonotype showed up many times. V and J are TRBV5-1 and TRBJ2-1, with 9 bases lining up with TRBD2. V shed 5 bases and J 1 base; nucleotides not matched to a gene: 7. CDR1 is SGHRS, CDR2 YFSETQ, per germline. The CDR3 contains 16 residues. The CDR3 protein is CASRERLAGSYNEQFF. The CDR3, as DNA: TGCGCCAGCAGGGAAAGGCTAGCGGGATCCTACAATGAGCAGTTCTTC.

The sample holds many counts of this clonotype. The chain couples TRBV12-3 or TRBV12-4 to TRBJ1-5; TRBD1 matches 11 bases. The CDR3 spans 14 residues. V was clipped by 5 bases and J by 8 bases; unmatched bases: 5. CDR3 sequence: CASSADRGRKPQHF. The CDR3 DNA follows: TGTGCCAGCAGTGCGGACAGGGGGCGAAAGCCCCAGCATTTT.

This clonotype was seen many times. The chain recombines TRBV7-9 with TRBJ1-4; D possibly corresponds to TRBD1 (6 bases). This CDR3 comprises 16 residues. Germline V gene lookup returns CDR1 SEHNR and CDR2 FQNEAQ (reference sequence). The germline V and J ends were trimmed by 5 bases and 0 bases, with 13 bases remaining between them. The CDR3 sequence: CASSQRTEATNEKLFF. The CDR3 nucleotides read TGTGCCAGCAGCCAGAGGACAGAAGCAACTAATGAAAAACTGTTTTTT. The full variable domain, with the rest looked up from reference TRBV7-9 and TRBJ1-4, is DTGVSQNPRHKITKRGQNVTFRCDPISEHNRLYWYRQTLGQGPEFLTYFQNEAQLEKSRLLSDRFSAERPKGSFSTLEIQRTEQGDSAMYLCASSQRTEATNEKLFFGSGTQLSVL.

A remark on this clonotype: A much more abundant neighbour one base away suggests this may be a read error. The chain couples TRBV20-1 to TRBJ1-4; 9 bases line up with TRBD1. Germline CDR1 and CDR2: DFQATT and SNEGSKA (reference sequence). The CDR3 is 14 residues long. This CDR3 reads CIAVTGGNNEKLFF. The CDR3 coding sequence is TGCATTGCTGTGACAGGGGGAAATAATGAAAAACTGTTTTTT.

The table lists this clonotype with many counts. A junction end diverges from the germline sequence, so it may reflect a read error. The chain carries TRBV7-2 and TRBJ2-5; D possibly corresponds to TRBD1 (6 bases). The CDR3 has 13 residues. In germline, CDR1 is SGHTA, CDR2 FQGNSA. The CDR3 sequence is CASSLGGGETQYF. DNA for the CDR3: TGCGCCAGCAGCTTGGGTGGGGGCGAGACCCAGTACTTC.